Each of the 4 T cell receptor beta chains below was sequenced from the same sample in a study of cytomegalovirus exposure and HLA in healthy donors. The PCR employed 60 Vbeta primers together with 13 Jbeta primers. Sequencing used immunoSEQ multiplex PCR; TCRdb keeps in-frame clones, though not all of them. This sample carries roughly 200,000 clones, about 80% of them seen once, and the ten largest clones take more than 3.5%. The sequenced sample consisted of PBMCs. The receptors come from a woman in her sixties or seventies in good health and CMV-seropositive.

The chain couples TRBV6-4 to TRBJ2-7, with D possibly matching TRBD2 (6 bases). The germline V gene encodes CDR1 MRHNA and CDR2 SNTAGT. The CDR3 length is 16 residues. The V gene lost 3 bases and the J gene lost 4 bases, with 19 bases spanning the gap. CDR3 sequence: CASSDRAGPRRYEQYF. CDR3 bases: TGTGCCAGCAGTGATCGGGCGGGGCCTAGACGTTACGAGCAGTACTTC.

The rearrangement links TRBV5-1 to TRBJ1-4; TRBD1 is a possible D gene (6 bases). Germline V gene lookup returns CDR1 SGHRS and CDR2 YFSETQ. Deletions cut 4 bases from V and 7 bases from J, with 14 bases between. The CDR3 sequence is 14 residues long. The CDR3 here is CASSPQGVGEKLFF. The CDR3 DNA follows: TGCGCCAGCAGCCCACAGGGTGTAGGTGAAAAACTGTTTTTT.

CDR3 bases: TGCGCCAGCAGCTTGAGTAGCGGGAGTTACAATGAGCAGTTCTTC. The encoded protein is CASSLSSGSYNEQFF. The rearrangement links TRBV5-1 to TRBJ2-1, with 9 positions matching TRBD2. V trimming: 1 base; J trimming: 4 bases; junction bases outside the gene matches: 3. The V gene's germline CDR1 is SGHRS and CDR2 YFSETQ. The CDR3 contains 15 residues.

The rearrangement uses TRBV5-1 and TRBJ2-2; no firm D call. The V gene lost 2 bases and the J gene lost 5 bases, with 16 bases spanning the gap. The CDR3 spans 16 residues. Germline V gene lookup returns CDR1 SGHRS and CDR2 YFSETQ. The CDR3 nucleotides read TGCGCCAGCAGCTTATTTAGTGTTGGGCCGACCGGGGAGCTGTTTTTT. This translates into CASSLFSVGPTGELFF.